This T cell receptor (beta chain) was documented in a study of beta chain features in type 1 diabetes (dated by TCRdb to the late 2010s). Looking at the study overall: Mean age, gender distribution, total cell number and subset yield were not different between patients and healthy donors. A total of 107,917,701 sorted cells were examined across all samples, and the number of cells per subset was strongly correlated with RNA yield. Whereas all 28 donors provided naive and central memory subsets, regulatory and stem cell-like memory subsets were isolated from just 8 patients and about eight healthy donors. In the study, recently diagnosed type 1 diabetes patients and matched healthy donors were compared on the TCRB repertoires of their sorted circulating CD4+ T cell subsets.

Broader findings and caveats from the paper: Because the HLA sub-analyses included only small numbers of individuals, any influence of HLA type on TCRB rearrangement was left unresolved. The naive, central memory and regulatory TCRB repertoires appeared to resemble one another more closely among patients than among healthy donors. Shorter templates might have been favored by PCR, but patient and control samples were amplified and corrected together, so both groups would have been affected equally by any skew. A moderate but significant shortening of TCRB CDR3 length was observed in type 1 diabetes patients in all four CD4+ subsets. Because cDNA rather than genomic DNA was sequenced, highly expressing activated cells could have been over-represented, although no difference in activation and CD3 levels was found between groups. Fewer insertions and more nucleotide deletions at VDJ recombination sites were observed in patients with type 1 diabetes, implying thymic rearrangement abnormalities.

This clone was recorded a few times. Its recognized antigen is unknown. No base qualities exist here, and no much larger clone lies one base off it. V loses 2 bases, J loses 6 bases, and the germline ends lie 7 bases apart. Taken from the germline V gene, the CDR1 and CDR2 loops are SGHTA and FQGNSA. The CDR3 goes from the cysteine to the phenylalanine over 12 residues. Left in the record is the CDR3 DNA by itself, 36 bases read in frame from the first base. A single peripheral blood draw of around 0.11 L on average was collected from each donor into heparinised tubes. Using a panel that included CD45RO, CCR7, CD25, CD127, CD95 and CD27, naive, central memory, regulatory and stem cell-like memory CD4+ T cells were sorted on a BD FACSAria II. Purity was above 95% for every sorted population. Right away, PBMCs were isolated by Lymphoprep density gradient centrifugation and were stained directly, with no culture step. So that batch effects would be minimized, each experiment stained and sorted samples in pairs, pairing one healthy donor with one patient.

The entire amount of isolated RNA was reverse transcribed using the High Capacity cDNA Reverse Transcription Kit, so the sequenced TCRB transcripts were expressed ones. Naive, central memory and regulatory T cell samples underwent deep immunoSEQ sequencing, averaging around 4 million total reads per sample. Sorted cells were lysed in RLT buffer, and RNA was extracted using DNase-treated RNeasy Micro or Mini kits according to cell number. Each cell subset was processed on its own to prevent cross-contamination, while patient and healthy donor samples were processed together. The immunoSEQ multiplex PCR was used to amplify TCRB sequences from cDNA, yielding 87-bp fragments that span the CDR3 region. Sequencing of the amplicons was done on the Illumina HiSeq platform. As for the original processing: PCR bias was computationally corrected using synthetic template baselines, reads within Hamming distance 2 were collapsed, and singletons that could not be merged were discarded. Reads were aligned against IMGT so that V, D and J genes, CDR3 length and insertions or deletions at six rearrangement sites could be assigned. Clonotype counts were normalized to sorted cell number within each subset before computing true diversity and Gini coefficients with the tcR R package. Repertoire sharing was quantified using the overlap coefficient calculated on TCRB nucleotide sequences. Out-of-frame TCRB sequences from naive cells were analyzed to stand in for the pre-selection repertoire. TCRdb holds this immuneACCESS table with in-frame rearrangements only. Some clones are missing; in checked studies, unresolved V genes explain under half, and the rest has no known cause. That table furnishes V, J and clone size, whereas the DNA furnished D and trimming. Present in this sample are approximately 600,000 clones, 9.5% to 15% of which were seen just once. The leading ten clones occupy more than 0.09% of the sample.

Sequencing was carried out using naive CD4+ T cells from blood. The cell subset or site tag for this specimen amounts to: true naive CD4+ T cells. The rearrangement joined TRBV7-2 to TRBJ1-2, with no reliable assignment of the D segment. This TCR derives from a young man with type 1 diabetes. The encoded CDR3 is CASSLSKDGYTF. The DNA sequence reads TGTGCCAGCAGCTTATCGAAAGATGGCTACACCTTC.